This paragraph covers one T cell receptor (beta chain) sequence. Its cognate antigen is unknown. Germline V gene data show CDR1 as KGHDR and CDR2 as SFDVKD. V was trimmed by 3 bases and J by 0 bases, leaving 12 bases between them. CDR3 length: 16 amino acids. MiXCR was run by TCRdb on the 5' RACE reads, yielding one entry per CDR3 protein. The table records fewer than 500,000 distinct CDR3 sequences, about 25% of them present only once. The sample originates from a study of CD8 T cells in ankylosing spondylitis. The study, taken as a whole, reports: A TCR beta motif made of fewer than ten highly homologous variants seemed typical of ankylosing spondylitis blood.

The TCR sequence derives from a male donor with ankylosing spondylitis. Sequencing was carried out using blood, either unsorted or a sorted T cell fraction (not recorded which). The chain couples TRBV24-1 to TRBJ2-3, with D tentatively TRBD1 (6 bases). CDR3 loop: CATSDRAGDSTDTQYF. In DNA form, the CDR3 reads TGTGCCACCAGTGATCGGGCAGGGGATAGCACAGATACGCAGTATTTT.